This entry is about one TCR beta chain. Preparing the TCRbeta library involved the use of unique molecular identifiers. TCRdb redid the calling of the PCR reads with MiXCR, one entry per CDR3 protein. Of 380,000 or so distinct CDR3 sequences in the sample, roughly 13% were seen once. The sample belongs to a study of T-cell reconstitution after alpha-beta-depleted transplantation in children. Germline values: CDR1 GTSNPN, CDR2 SVGIG (reference sequence). The CDR3 loop spans 13 amino acids. Trimming took off 7 bases at V and 1 base at J, with 13 bases between the two ends. The sequencing here drew on PBMCs, taken from the stem cell graft. The receptor was derived from a human donor who donated a stem cell graft to a child with Fanconi anemia. This chain connects TRBV30 to TRBJ1-1, with D possibly being TRBD1 (5 bases). The CDR3 sequence: CASAGAANTEAFF. CDR3 DNA sequence: TGTGCCTCAGCCGGGGCGGCGAACACTGAAGCTTTCTTT.